These T cell receptor beta chains were read from a single sample in a study of naive and memory T cell subsets. Each CDR3 protein gets one entry after TCRdb re-called the UMI-ligation and nested PCR reads with MiXCR. The profile shows under 35,000 distinct CDR3 sequences, about 10% of them singletons. Sequenced sample: effector memory CD4+ T cells from blood. These receptors came from a human donor in good health. Each CDR3 is given with its conserved first and last residue. D genes are given only for firm matches. Some rows have no size entry. The others give once, few or many, or a class for an expanded clone.

j_gene | d_gene | abundance | v_gene | CDR3aa | CDR3nt
TRBJ1-4 | . | few | TRBV7-2 | CASSRQGSSYNEKLFF | TGTGCCAGCAGCCGCCAGGGGTCCTCGTATAATGAAAAACTGTTTTTT
TRBJ2-3 | . | . | TRBV7-3 | CASSAHQGASTDTQYF | TGTGCCAGCAGCGCCCACCAGGGTGCTAGCACAGATACGCAGTATTTT
TRBJ2-2 | TRBD2 | many | TRBV7-3 | CASSLTSGGTGELFF | TGTGCCAGCAGCTTAACTAGCGGGGGCACCGGGGAGCTGTTTTTT
TRBJ1-5 | . | . | TRBV12-3/TRBV12-4 | CASSFSGTAVGQPQHF | TGTGCCAGCAGTTTCTCAGGGACGGCGGTCGGACAGCCCCAGCATTTT
TRBJ2-3 | TRBD2 | few | TRBV7-2 | CASSRGGAADTQYF | TGTGCCAGCAGTCGCGGGGGGGCCGCCGATACGCAGTATTTT
TRBJ1-4 | TRBD1 | few | TRBV30 | CAWSASPGQGIF | TGTGCCTGGAGTGCTTCTCCGGGACAGGGAATTTTT
TRBJ2-2 | . | . | TRBV12-3/TRBV12-4 | CASSWGSRGTQTGELFF | TGTGCCAGCAGTTGGGGTTCACGCGGGACACAAACCGGGGAGCTGTTTTTT
TRBJ1-1 | TRBD1 | many | TRBV4-2 | CASSQDDRGRTEAFF | TGTGCCAGCAGCCAAGATGACAGGGGTAGGACTGAAGCTTTCTTT
TRBJ2-1 | TRBD2 | few | TRBV27 | CASLETRLAGSYNEQFF | TGTGCCAGCTTGGAAACAAGACTAGCGGGCTCCTACAATGAGCAGTTCTTC
TRBJ2-7 | . | few | TRBV21-1 | CASSKAQASGGYEQYF | TGTGCCAGCAGCAAAGCGCAGGCTAGCGGGGGGTACGAGCAGTACTTC
TRBJ2-1 | . | many | TRBV15 | CATSRDVGSEQFF | TGTGCCACCAGCAGAGATGTGGGTAGTGAGCAGTTCTTC
TRBJ1-6 | . | . | TRBV5-6 | CASSPRVGRNSPLHF | TGTGCCAGCTCTCCGAGGGTTGGGAGGAATTCACCCCTCCACTTT
TRBJ2-1 | TRBD2 | . | TRBV20-1 | CSAEGGSGRARNEQFF | TGCAGTGCTGAGGGAGGTAGCGGGAGGGCCAGGAATGAGCAGTTCTTC
TRBJ2-7 | . | few | TRBV20-1 | CSATDRLRSYEQYF | TGCAGTGCTACAGACAGGCTGCGCTCCTACGAGCAGTACTTC
TRBJ2-7 | TRBD2 | many | TRBV27 | CASGTKRERTYEQYF | TGTGCCAGCGGTACTAAGCGGGAGAGGACCTACGAGCAGTACTTC
TRBJ2-5 | TRBD2 | many | TRBV7-9 | CASSWVAGGQETQYF | TGTGCCAGCAGCTGGGTAGCGGGAGGTCAAGAGACCCAGTACTTC
TRBJ2-7 | TRBD1 | few | TRBV20-1 | CSASRQGLPYEQYF | TGCAGTGCTTCCCGACAGGGTCTACCCTACGAGCAGTACTTC
TRBJ2-5 | TRBD2 | . | TRBV9 | CASSVLAGGPQYF | TGTGCCAGCAGCGTACTAGCGGGGGGCCCCCAGTACTTC
TRBJ2-7 | TRBD2 | many | TRBV7-3 | CASSKLAGDYEQYF | TGTGCCAGCAGCAAACTAGCGGGAGACTACGAGCAGTACTTC
TRBJ2-7 | TRBD1 | few | TRBV5-1 | CASSERTGGYEQYF | TGCGCCAGCAGCGAAAGGACAGGGGGCTACGAGCAGTACTTC
TRBJ1-1 | TRBD1 | many | TRBV20-1 | CTTWDRVGVGTEAFF | TGCACTACCTGGGACAGGGTGGGGGTAGGCACTGAAGCTTTCTTT
TRBJ1-1 | TRBD1 | many | TRBV18 | CASSQDRGEAFF | TGTGCCAGCTCACAGGACAGGGGAGAAGCTTTCTTT
TRBJ2-3 | . | many | TRBV5-4 | CASSLRFGTDTQYF | TGTGCCAGCAGCTTAAGATTCGGCACAGATACGCAGTATTTT
TRBJ2-2 | TRBD2 | large | TRBV2 | CASSERTSATGELFF | TGTGCCAGCAGTGAAAGGACTAGCGCCACCGGGGAGCTGTTTTTT
TRBJ1-1 | TRBD1 | . | TRBV2 | CASSVRTGGWNTEAFF | TGTGCCAGCAGTGTAAGGACAGGGGGATGGAACACTGAAGCTTTCTTT
TRBJ2-1 | . | many | TRBV11-2 | CASSPDRAGRPYNEQFF | TGTGCCAGCAGCCCCGATCGAGCAGGGCGTCCCTACAATGAGCAGTTCTTC
TRBJ1-1 | . | few | TRBV6-5 | CASSYAWDQGEAFF | TGTGCCAGCAGTTATGCTTGGGACCAGGGTGAAGCTTTCTTT
TRBJ1-1 | . | few | TRBV28 | CASRSDGVRNTEAFF | TGTGCCAGCAGGTCGGACGGGGTTAGGAACACTGAAGCTTTCTTT
TRBJ1-6 | . | few | TRBV7-2 | CASSQLSGDSPLHF | TGTGCCAGCAGCCAGTTGTCTGGGGATTCACCCCTCCACTTT
TRBJ2-7 | . | . | TRBV7-2 | CASSLGHSSYEQYF | TGTGCCAGCAGCTTAGGGCACAGCTCCTACGAGCAGTACTTC
TRBJ1-1 | . | . | TRBV20-1 | CSAKRSLDTEAFF | TGCAGTGCTAAGAGAAGCTTGGACACTGAAGCTTTCTTT
TRBJ2-1 | . | . | TRBV7-2 | CASSLNARDEQFF | TGTGCCAGCAGCTTAAACGCCAGGGATGAGCAGTTCTTC
TRBJ2-2 | . | . | TRBV14 | CASKPQTNTGELFF | TGTGCCAGCAAGCCCCAGACGAACACCGGGGAGCTGTTTTTT
TRBJ2-4 | TRBD2 | . | TRBV11-2 | CASAGGGKNIQYF | TGTGCCAGCGCGGGGGGGGGTAAAAACATTCAGTACTTC
TRBJ2-3 | . | . | TRBV30 | CAWDPRGGPDTQYF | TGTGCCTGGGACCCAAGAGGGGGTCCAGATACGCAGTATTTT
TRBJ1-5 | . | . | TRBV18 | CASSPGLQNQPQHF | TGTGCCAGCTCACCGGGACTCCAGAATCAGCCCCAGCATTTT
TRBJ1-6 | . | few | TRBV20-1 | CSASPRVGDSPLHF | TGCAGTGCTAGCCCTCGTGTTGGTGATTCACCCCTCCACTTT
TRBJ2-6 | TRBD1 | few | TRBV7-3 | CASSLTPGTGGPGANVLTF | TGTGCCAGCAGCTTAACTCCCGGGACAGGGGGCCCTGGGGCCAACGTCCTGACTTTC
TRBJ1-5 | . | medium-sized | TRBV6-4 | CASSPGPQVGQPQHF | TGTGCCAGCAGCCCGGGGCCGCAAGTGGGTCAGCCCCAGCATTTT
TRBJ2-3 | TRBD2 | many | TRBV25-1 | CASSPGRGAHRNTDTQYF | TGTGCCAGCAGCCCTGGGAGGGGAGCCCACCGAAACACAGATACGCAGTATTTT
TRBJ1-5 | . | few | TRBV18 | CASSPIEGRDQPQHF | TGTGCCAGCTCACCTATCGAGGGGCGAGATCAGCCCCAGCATTTT
TRBJ1-5 | TRBD1 | . | TRBV6-1 | CASSEADRDYQPQHF | TGTGCCAGCAGTGAGGCCGACAGGGACTATCAGCCCCAGCATTTT
TRBJ2-3 | TRBD2 | many | TRBV6-6 | CASSYGRGGSDTQYF | TGTGCCAGCAGTTATGGTCGGGGGGGCTCAGATACGCAGTATTTT
TRBJ2-2 | . | . | TRBV7-9 | CASRLTSQLANTGELFF | TGTGCCAGCAGATTAACCTCACAACTCGCGAACACCGGGGAGCTGTTTTTT
TRBJ2-3 | TRBD2 | few | TRBV5-4 | CASSSGAGVADTQYF | TGTGCCAGCAGCTCTGGGGCGGGAGTGGCAGATACGCAGTATTTT
TRBJ1-1 | . | many | TRBV2 | CASKGGRGRNTEAFF | TGTGCCAGCAAAGGGGGGCGAGGACGGAACACTGAAGCTTTCTTT
TRBJ1-5 | . | many | TRBV20-1 | CSAKLNRASNQPQHF | TGCAGTGCTAAGTTGAACAGGGCTAGCAATCAGCCCCAGCATTTT
TRBJ2-7 | TRBD1 | . | TRBV19 | CASSPARGTGAFEQYF | TGTGCCAGTAGTCCCGCACGGGGGACAGGGGCTTTCGAGCAGTACTTC
TRBJ2-1 | TRBD2 | many | TRBV2 | CASSEPSGGSYNEQFF | TGTGCCAGCAGTGAGCCTAGCGGGGGCTCCTACAATGAGCAGTTCTTC
TRBJ2-7 | TRBD1 | once | TRBV30 | CAWIDRGRSNEQYF | TGTGCCTGGATTGACAGGGGGAGGAGCAACGAGCAGTACTTC
TRBJ2-7 | . | . | TRBV7-6 | CASSFGIFYEQYF | TGTGCCAGCAGCTTCGGGATTTTCTACGAGCAGTACTTC
TRBJ1-3 | . | . | TRBV29-1 | CSVETTGIYSGNTIYF | TGCAGCGTTGAAACAACTGGGATTTACTCTGGAAACACCATATATTTT
TRBJ1-1 | TRBD1 | . | TRBV12-3/TRBV12-4 | CASSQQGALLGTEAFF | TGTGCCAGCAGTCAACAGGGGGCTTTGCTCGGCACTGAAGCTTTCTTT
TRBJ2-4 | TRBD1 | few | TRBV4-2 | CASSQGQFSAKNIQYF | TGTGCCAGCAGCCAGGGACAGTTTTCAGCCAAAAACATTCAGTACTTC
TRBJ1-5 | . | few | TRBV12-3/TRBV12-4 | CASSLAKGLNSNQPQHF | TGTGCCAGCAGTTTAGCGAAGGGGCTTAATAGCAATCAGCCCCAGCATTTT
TRBJ2-1 | TRBD1 | few | TRBV6-5 | CASRRDRGNNEQFF | TGTGCCAGCAGACGGGACAGGGGAAACAATGAGCAGTTCTTC
TRBJ1-6 | . | few | TRBV14 | CASSRSKGNSPLHF | TGTGCCAGCAGCCGGTCAAAGGGGAATTCACCCCTCCACTTT
TRBJ2-3 | TRBD2 | medium-sized | TRBV27 | CASNPSGGQRNTQYF | TGTGCCAGCAACCCTAGCGGGGGTCAGCGAAATACGCAGTATTTT
TRBJ2-2 | . | . | TRBV3-1 | CARSPGLRRTGELFF | TGTGCCAGAAGCCCAGGACTCAGGAGGACCGGGGAGCTGTTTTTT
TRBJ2-5 | . | medium-sized | TRBV6-5 | CASRKGGASRLGETQYF | TGTGCCAGCAGAAAAGGGGGTGCTAGCAGGTTGGGAGAGACCCAGTACTTC